The following is a T cell receptor beta chain sequence with its context. The data were obtained in a study of blood T cell repertoires in COVID-19. Overall study context: Some COVID-19 samples were acute and others convalescent; all came from the United States, Italy and Spain. The cDNA or gDNA used as material had been derived from T cells, B-cell-depleted T cells, or PBMCs.

Original processing methods: Counts of nucleated cells, estimated from reference gene primer amplification, were obtained. Here immunoSEQ multiplex PCR was the method, and the copy in TCRdb shows in-frame clones only, minus some. The V and J calls and clone size are taken from that table; D and trimming were inferred from the DNA. The sample records under 300,000 clones, around 87% being singletons. Trimming left V 4 bases short and J 8 bases short, with 21 bases between. The CDR3 loop spans 15 amino acids. CDR1 is SGHDT and CDR2 is YYEEEE in the germline V gene. The chain links TRBV5-6 to TRBJ1-1; D is unclear. Sequenced material: peripheral blood. This TCR was sampled from a woman aged 70-85 years with active or convalescent COVID-19. CDR3 residues: CASSVALLRGSEAFF. The CDR3 DNA reads as TGTGCCAGCAGCGTCGCCCTACTTAGAGGCTCCGAAGCTTTCTTT.